This T cell receptor beta chain was retrieved from a study of technical replicates of blood from several donors. Sequencing was performed with immunoSEQ multiplex PCR; in TCRdb, only in-frame clones are kept and a portion is missing. The sample lists about 72,000 clones; over 85% were seen once. This TCR derives from a human donor in good health. The specimen was T cells isolated from PBMCs.

The CDR3 protein is CASTPIPGDYGYTF. The CDR3, as DNA: TGTGCCAGCACCCCTATCCCAGGGGACTATGGCTACACCTTC. The V call is TRBV7-2, the J call TRBJ1-2; D possibly corresponds to TRBD1 (6 bases). Trimming removed 7 bases from V and 3 bases from J, with 15 bases in between. This CDR3 has 14 residues. The germline V gene encodes CDR1 SGHTA and CDR2 FQGNSA.